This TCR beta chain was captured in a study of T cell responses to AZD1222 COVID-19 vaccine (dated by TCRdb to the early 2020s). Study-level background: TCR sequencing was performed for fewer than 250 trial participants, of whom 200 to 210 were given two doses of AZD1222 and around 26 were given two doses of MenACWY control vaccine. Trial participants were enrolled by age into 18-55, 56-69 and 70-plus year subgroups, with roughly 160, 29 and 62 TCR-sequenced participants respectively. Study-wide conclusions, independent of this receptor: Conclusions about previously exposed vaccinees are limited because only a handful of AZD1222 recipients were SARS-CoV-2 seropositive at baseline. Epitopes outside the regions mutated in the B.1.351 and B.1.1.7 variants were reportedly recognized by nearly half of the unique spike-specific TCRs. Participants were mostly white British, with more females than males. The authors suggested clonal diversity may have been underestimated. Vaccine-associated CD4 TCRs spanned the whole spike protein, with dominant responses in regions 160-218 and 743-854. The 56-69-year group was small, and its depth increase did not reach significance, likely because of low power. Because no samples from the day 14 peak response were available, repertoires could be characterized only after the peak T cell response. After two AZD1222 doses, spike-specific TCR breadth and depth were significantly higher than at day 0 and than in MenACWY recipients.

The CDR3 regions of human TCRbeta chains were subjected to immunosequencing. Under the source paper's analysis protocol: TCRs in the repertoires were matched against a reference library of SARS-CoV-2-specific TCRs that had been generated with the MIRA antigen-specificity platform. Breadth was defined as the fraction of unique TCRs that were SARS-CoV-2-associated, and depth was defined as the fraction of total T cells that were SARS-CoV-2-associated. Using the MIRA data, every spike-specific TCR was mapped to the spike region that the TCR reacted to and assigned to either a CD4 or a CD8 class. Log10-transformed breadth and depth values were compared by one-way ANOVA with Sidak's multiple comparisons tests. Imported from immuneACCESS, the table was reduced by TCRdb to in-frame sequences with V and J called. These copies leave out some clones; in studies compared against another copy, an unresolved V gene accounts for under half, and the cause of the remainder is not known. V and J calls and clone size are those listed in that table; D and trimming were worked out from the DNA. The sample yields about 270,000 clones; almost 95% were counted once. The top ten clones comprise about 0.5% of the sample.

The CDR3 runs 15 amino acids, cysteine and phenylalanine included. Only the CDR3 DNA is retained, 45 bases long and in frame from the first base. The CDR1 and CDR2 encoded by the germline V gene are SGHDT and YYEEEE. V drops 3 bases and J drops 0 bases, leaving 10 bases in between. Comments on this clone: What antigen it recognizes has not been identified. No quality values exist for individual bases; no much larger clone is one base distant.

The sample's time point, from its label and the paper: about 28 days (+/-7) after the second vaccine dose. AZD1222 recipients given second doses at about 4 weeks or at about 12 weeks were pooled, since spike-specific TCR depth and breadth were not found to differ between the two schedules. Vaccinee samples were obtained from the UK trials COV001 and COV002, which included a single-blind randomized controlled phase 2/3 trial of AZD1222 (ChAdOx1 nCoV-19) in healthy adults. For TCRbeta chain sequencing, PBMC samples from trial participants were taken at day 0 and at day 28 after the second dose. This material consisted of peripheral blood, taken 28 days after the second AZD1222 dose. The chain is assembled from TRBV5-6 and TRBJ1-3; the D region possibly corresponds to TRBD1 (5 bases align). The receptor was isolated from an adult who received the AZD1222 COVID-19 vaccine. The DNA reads TGTGCCAGCAGCTCCGGGACCCCCTCTGGAAACACCATATATTTT. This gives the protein CASSSGTPSGNTIYF.